A selection of T cell receptor beta chains follows, all from one sample in a study of blood T cell repertoires in COVID-19. Data came from immunoSEQ multiplex PCR; TCRdb stores just in-frame clones and leaves some out. The sample includes 95,000 to 150,000 clones, approximately 82% seen only once; the top ten take 10% to 15%. Sequencing input: peripheral blood. The receptors shown here come from a man between 60 and 75 years old with acute or convalescent COVID-19. Each CDR3 is given with its conserved first and last residue. The D gene is left open where the match is weak. A row's size may be missing; if present it is once, few, many or a size class.

clone_size | cdr3_length | j_call | d_call | v_call | cdr3_aa | cdr3_nt
. | 12 | TRBJ2-5 | . | TRBV11-3 | CASSLDGETQYF | TGTGCCAGCAGCTTAGACGGGGAGACCCAGTACTTC
. | 14 | TRBJ2-1 | . | TRBV3-1/TRBV3-2 | CASSFKILTSQQFF | TGTGCCAGCAGCTTTAAAATACTAACCTCGCAGCAGTTCTTC
. | 20 | TRBJ2-1 | TRBD2 | TRBV9 | CASSPGIAGYVDTKGNEQFF | TGTGCCAGCAGCCCTGGGATAGCGGGGTATGTAGATACCAAGGGCAATGAGCAGTTCTTC
. | 14 | TRBJ1-1 | . | TRBV9 | CASSVDGRDTEAFF | TGTGCCAGCAGCGTAGACGGGAGGGACACTGAAGCTTTCTTT
. | 15 | TRBJ1-2 | . | TRBV10-2 | CASSPTTGIYYGYTF | TGCGCCAGCAGTCCGACGACCGGGATCTACTATGGCTACACCTTC
. | 13 | TRBJ1-2 | TRBD1 | TRBV24-1 | CATSRDSTTGYTF | TGTGCCACCAGTCGGGACAGTACAACGGGCTACACCTTC
. | 15 | TRBJ2-2 | TRBD2 | TRBV2 | CASSSGGIETGELFF | TGTGCCAGCAGCTCCGGGGGGATTGAAACCGGGGAGCTGTTTTTT
. | 14 | TRBJ2-1 | . | TRBV2 | CASSADGGRDEQFF | TGTGCCAGCAGCGCTGACGGGGGACGAGATGAGCAGTTCTTC
. | 14 | TRBJ1-2 | . | TRBV24-1 | CATSDRLGAYGYTF | TGTGCCACCAGTGATCGCTTGGGGGCGTACGGCTACACCTTC
. | 15 | TRBJ2-1 | TRBD1 | TRBV19 | CASSIIGTAGDEQFF | TGTGCCAGTAGTATCATCGGGACAGCTGGGGATGAGCAGTTCTTC
. | 14 | TRBJ2-1 | TRBD1 | TRBV24-1 | CATGTGDGRDEQFF | TGTGCCACCGGTACAGGGGATGGACGCGATGAGCAGTTCTTC
. | 14 | TRBJ1-2 | . | TRBV7-8 | CASSLQTGTYGYTF | TGTGCCAGCAGCTTGCAGACAGGAACCTATGGCTACACCTTC
. | 17 | TRBJ1-5 | . | TRBV6-1 | CASSEYRFRVSNQPQHF | TGTGCCAGCAGTGAATATAGATTCCGGGTCAGCAATCAGCCCCAGCATTTT
. | 14 | TRBJ2-3 | . | TRBV5-1 | CASSSGGDTDTQYF | TGCGCCAGCAGCTCTGGGGGCGACACAGATACGCAGTATTTT
. | 14 | TRBJ1-2 | TRBD1 | TRBV5-4 | CASRRGQGERGYTF | TGTGCCAGCAGGCGCGGACAGGGGGAAAGAGGCTACACCTTC
once | 16 | TRBJ1-2 | . | TRBV6-2/TRBV6-3 | CASSYSASEPNYGYTF | TGTGCCAGCAGTTACTCTGCCAGCGAGCCTAACTATGGCTACACCTTC
. | 16 | TRBJ2-1 | . | TRBV21-1 | CASSKGRLAGDNEQFF | TGTGCCAGCAGCAAAGGACGGCTAGCGGGAGACAATGAGCAGTTCTTC
once | 15 | TRBJ2-7 | TRBD2 | TRBV28 | CASSSLGTTYYEQYF | TGTGCCAGCAGTTCCCTCGGGACTACCTACTACGAGCAGTACTTC
. | 12 | TRBJ1-2 | . | TRBV7-2 | CASSWPSLPLTF | TGTGCCAGCAGCTGGCCGTCTCTCCCCCTCACCTTC
. | 16 | TRBJ1-6 | . | TRBV7-3 | CASSPPQGPYNSPLHF | TGTGCCAGCAGCCCCCCGCAGGGGCCGTACAATTCACCCCTCCACTTT
. | 14 | TRBJ2-7 | TRBD2 | TRBV5-1 | CASVKTSGSYEQYF | TGCGCCAGCGTTAAGACTAGCGGGAGCTACGAGCAGTACTTC
. | 15 | TRBJ2-7 | TRBD1 | TRBV18 | CASSPGQGQTYEQYF | TGTGCCAGCTCACCGGGACAGGGGCAGACCTACGAGCAGTACTTC
. | 14 | TRBJ2-7 | TRBD1 | TRBV6-5 | CASSRGQSYYEQYF | TGTGCCAGCAGCCGGGGACAGAGTTACTACGAGCAGTACTTC
. | 15 | TRBJ1-1 | . | TRBV7-2 | CASSSPRTGDTEAFF | TGTGCCAGCAGCTCCCCGCGGACGGGAGACACTGAAGCTTTCTTT
. | 16 | TRBJ1-5 | TRBD1 | TRBV18 | CASSPPGQRSNQPQHF | TGTGCCAGCTCACCTCCGGGACAGAGAAGCAATCAGCCCCAGCATTTT
. | 15 | TRBJ1-5 | TRBD1 | TRBV7-8 | CASSKGQGSNQPQHF | TGTGCCAGCAGCAAGGGACAGGGTAGCAATCAGCCCCAGCATTTT
. | 16 | TRBJ2-2 | TRBD2 | TRBV14 | CASSPLAGGNTGELFF | TGTGCCAGCAGCCCCCTAGCGGGAGGAAACACCGGGGAGCTGTTTTTT
. | 15 | TRBJ2-1 | TRBD2 | TRBV5-1 | CASGSGRAADNEQFF | TGCGCCAGTGGGAGCGGGAGGGCGGCGGACAATGAGCAGTTCTTC
. | 13 | TRBJ1-4 | . | TRBV30 | CACQLGGSEKLFF | TGTGCCTGCCAACTGGGGGGGAGTGAAAAACTGTTTTTT
once | 15 | TRBJ1-2 | . | TRBV24-1 | CATSDSTWAPYGYTF | TGTGCCACCAGTGATTCGACGTGGGCCCCCTATGGCTACACCTTC
. | 15 | TRBJ2-7 | TRBD1 | TRBV28 | CASSSGQGRTYEQYF | TGTGCCAGCAGCTCCGGACAGGGGCGGACCTACGAGCAGTACTTC
. | 15 | TRBJ1-5 | . | TRBV5-5 | CASSPWPGLDQPQHF | TGTGCCAGCAGCCCATGGCCGGGACTTGATCAGCCCCAGCATTTT
. | 15 | TRBJ1-1 | . | TRBV4-2 | CASSQDQGGSQKAFF | TGTGCCAGCAGCCAAGATCAAGGAGGGTCGCAGAAAGCTTTCTTT
. | 13 | TRBJ1-1 | . | TRBV16 | CASSQDRGAEAFF | TGTGCCAGCAGCCAAGATCGGGGGGCTGAAGCTTTCTTT
. | 13 | TRBJ2-1 | TRBD1 | TRBV3-1/TRBV3-2 | CASSRKAGTETFF | TGTGCCAGCAGCCGAAAAGCCGGGACAGAGACGTTCTTC
once | 16 | TRBJ2-7 | TRBD2 | TRBV30 | CAWRKRRLAGSYEQYF | TGTGCCTGGAGGAAAAGGAGACTAGCGGGGTCCTACGAGCAGTACTTC
. | 12 | TRBJ1-2 | . | TRBV7-9 | CASSFGQYGYTF | TGTGCCAGCAGCTTCGGACAGTATGGCTACACCTTC
. | 13 | TRBJ2-7 | . | TRBV12-3/TRBV12-4 | CASSGFRVGEQYF | TGTGCCAGCAGTGGGTTCAGGGTGGGCGAGCAGTACTTC
. | 9 | TRBJ2-7 | . | TRBV18 | CASSPLTDF | TGTGCCAGCTCACCACTTACGGACTTC
. | 13 | TRBJ1-6 | . | TRBV25-1 | CASSEFGVSSLHF | TGTGCCAGCAGTGAATTCGGGGTTTCATCCCTCCACTTT
. | 13 | TRBJ2-2 | . | TRBV3-1/TRBV3-2 | CASSPWNTGELFF | TGTGCCAGCAGCCCTTGGAACACCGGGGAGCTGTTTTTT
. | 18 | TRBJ2-6 | . | TRBV27 | CASSLGGTGLSGANVLTF | TGTGCCAGCAGTTTGGGGGGGACAGGACTCTCTGGGGCCAACGTCCTGACTTTC
. | 14 | TRBJ2-2 | . | TRBV6-5 | CASNNRAGTGELFF | TGTGCCAGCAACAACAGGGCGGGCACCGGGGAGCTGTTTTTT
once | 14 | TRBJ1-4 | . | TRBV25-1 | CASSDRGVGEKLFF | TGTGCCAGCAGTGACAGGGGAGTTGGCGAAAAACTGTTTTTT
. | 17 | TRBJ1-1 | TRBD1 | TRBV27 | CASSFSRTGWGGTEAFF | TGTGCCAGCAGTTTCTCCCGGACAGGGTGGGGCGGCACTGAAGCTTTCTTT
. | 14 | TRBJ1-4 | . | TRBV9 | CASSVDPENEKLFF | TGTGCCAGCAGCGTAGACCCAGAAAATGAAAAACTGTTTTTT
. | 14 | TRBJ2-1 | . | TRBV10-2 | CASSVNGRAYEQFF | TGCGCCAGCAGTGTGAACGGGAGAGCCTATGAGCAGTTCTTC
. | 12 | TRBJ1-2 | . | TRBV19 | CASSDRNYGYTF | TGTGCCAGTTCGGACAGAAACTATGGCTACACCTTC
. | 16 | TRBJ2-3 | TRBD2 | TRBV9 | CASSVGLAGGRDTQYF | TGTGCCAGCAGCGTAGGTCTAGCGGGAGGGCGAGATACGCAGTATTTT
. | 16 | TRBJ2-6 | . | TRBV21-1 | CASTGKTVSGANVLTF | TGTGCCAGCACCGGAAAGACAGTCTCTGGGGCCAACGTCCTGACTTTC
. | 17 | TRBJ2-3 | TRBD2 | TRBV5-1 | CASSLRALAGNTDTQYF | TGCGCCAGCAGCTTGAGGGCACTAGCGGGGAACACAGATACGCAGTATTTT
. | 14 | TRBJ1-1 | . | TRBV6-5 | CASSYKLLNTEAFF | TGTGCCAGCAGTTACAAGCTGTTGAACACTGAAGCTTTCTTT
. | 17 | TRBJ2-2 | TRBD2 | TRBV15 | CATSTGLAGGGTGELFF | TGTGCCACCAGCACAGGACTAGCGGGAGGGGGAACCGGGGAGCTGTTTTTT
. | 15 | TRBJ2-1 | . | TRBV15 | CATSRVGTSGNEQFF | TGTGCCACCAGCAGAGTCGGAACCTCAGGCAATGAGCAGTTCTTC
. | 13 | TRBJ2-7 | . | TRBV12-3/TRBV12-4 | CASSSDWSYEQYF | TGTGCCAGCAGTTCCGACTGGAGCTACGAGCAGTACTTC